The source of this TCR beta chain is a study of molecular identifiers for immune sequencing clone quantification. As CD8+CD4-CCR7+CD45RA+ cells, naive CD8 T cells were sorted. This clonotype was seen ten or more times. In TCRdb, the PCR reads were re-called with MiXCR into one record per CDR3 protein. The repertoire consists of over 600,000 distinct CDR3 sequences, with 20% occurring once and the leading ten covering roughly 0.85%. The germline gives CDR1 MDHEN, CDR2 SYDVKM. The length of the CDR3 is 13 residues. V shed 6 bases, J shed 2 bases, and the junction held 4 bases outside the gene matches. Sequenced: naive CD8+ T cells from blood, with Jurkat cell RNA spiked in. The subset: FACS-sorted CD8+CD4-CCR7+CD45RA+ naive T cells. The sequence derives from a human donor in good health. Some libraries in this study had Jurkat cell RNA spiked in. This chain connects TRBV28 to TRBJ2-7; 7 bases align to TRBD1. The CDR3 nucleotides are TGTGCCAGCAGGCCAACAGGGGCCTACGAGCAGTACTTC. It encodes CASRPTGAYEQYF.